This T cell receptor beta chain is from a study of breast tumors, draining lymph nodes, adjacent tissues. Study-wide findings and caveats: Data fit most tumor T cells coming from lymph node, expanding in tumor. Data only fit, rather than demonstrated, lymph node origin of most tumor T cells. Tumor repertoires ranked between lymph nodes and nontumor tissue in diversity, with V and J gene preferences. Luminal-like breast cancer showed significantly greater tumor-nontumor repertoire similarity than basal-like breast cancer did.

This clonotype was found many times. As yet, its antigen is unknown. Samples came from axillary lymph nodes draining the breast cancer. Deletions cut 4 bases from V and 3 bases from J, with 11 bases between. The CDR3 extends over 13 amino acids. Per the germline V gene, CDR1 is SGHRS and CDR2 is YFSETQ. From the multiplex PCR reads, TCRdb called clonotypes with MiXCR, one entry per CDR3 protein. This table holds about 180,000 distinct CDR3 sequences, approximately 30% found once. Specimen: axillary lymph node tissue. The rearrangement uses TRBV5-1 and TRBJ2-7; weak D call: TRBD2 (5 bases). The source is a female donor with breast cancer. Some clones in this sample may be carry-over from other donors' samples. DNA of the CDR3: TGCGCCAGCAGCATGTTGGGAGACTACGAGCAGTACTTC. Protein product: CASSMLGDYEQYF.